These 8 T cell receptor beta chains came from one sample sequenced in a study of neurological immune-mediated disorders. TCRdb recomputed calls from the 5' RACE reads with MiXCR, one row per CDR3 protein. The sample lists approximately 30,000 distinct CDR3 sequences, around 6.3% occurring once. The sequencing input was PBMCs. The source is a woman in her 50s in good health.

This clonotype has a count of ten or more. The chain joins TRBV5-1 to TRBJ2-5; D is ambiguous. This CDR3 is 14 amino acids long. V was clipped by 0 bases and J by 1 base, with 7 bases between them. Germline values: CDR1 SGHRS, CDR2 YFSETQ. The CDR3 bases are TGCGCCAGCAGCTTGGTGGCAGTCCAAGAGACCCAGTACTTC. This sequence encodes CASSLVAVQETQYF.

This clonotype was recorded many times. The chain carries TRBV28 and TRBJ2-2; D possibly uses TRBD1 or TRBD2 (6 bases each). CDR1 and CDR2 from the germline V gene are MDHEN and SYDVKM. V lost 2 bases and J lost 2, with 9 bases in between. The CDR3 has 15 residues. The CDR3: CASSLAGHNTGELFF. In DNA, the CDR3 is TGTGCCAGCAGTTTAGCGGGACACAACACCGGGGAGCTGTTTTTT.

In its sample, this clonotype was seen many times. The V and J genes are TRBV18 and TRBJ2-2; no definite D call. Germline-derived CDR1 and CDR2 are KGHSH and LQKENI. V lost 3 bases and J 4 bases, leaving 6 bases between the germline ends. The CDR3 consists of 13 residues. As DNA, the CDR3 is TGTGCCAGCTCACCGAGTGTCACCGGGGAGCTGTTTTTT. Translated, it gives CASSPSVTGELFF.

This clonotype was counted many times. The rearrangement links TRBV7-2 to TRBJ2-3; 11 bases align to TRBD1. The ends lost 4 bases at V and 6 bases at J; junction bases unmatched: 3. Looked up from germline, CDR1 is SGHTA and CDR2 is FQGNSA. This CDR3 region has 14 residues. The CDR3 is CASSSGQGVDTQYF. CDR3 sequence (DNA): TGTGCCAGCAGCTCGGGACAGGGGGTGGATACGCAGTATTTT.

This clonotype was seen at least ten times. As DNA, the CDR3 is TGTGCCAGCATCCGGGGGTACGGGAATGACGAGCAGTACTTC. Translation gives CASIRGYGNDEQYF. The chain carries TRBV5-5 and TRBJ2-7, with D possibly matching TRBD2 (6 bases). CDR1 and CDR2 from the germline V gene are SGHKS and YYEKEE (reference sequence). V shed 6 bases and J shed 5 bases, with 18 bases lying between them. This CDR3 is 14 amino acids long.

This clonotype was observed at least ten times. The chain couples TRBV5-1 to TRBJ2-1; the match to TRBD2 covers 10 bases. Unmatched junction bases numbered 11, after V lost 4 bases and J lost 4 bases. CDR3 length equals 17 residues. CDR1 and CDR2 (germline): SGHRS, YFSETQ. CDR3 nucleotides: TGCGCCAGCAGCCAGGGGACTAGCGCACGCCCTTACAATGAGCAGTTCTTC. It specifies CASSQGTSARPYNEQFF.

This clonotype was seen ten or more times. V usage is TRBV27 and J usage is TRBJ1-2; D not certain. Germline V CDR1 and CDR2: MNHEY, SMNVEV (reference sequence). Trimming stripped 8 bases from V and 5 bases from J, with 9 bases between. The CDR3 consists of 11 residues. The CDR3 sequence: CASLKTYGYTF. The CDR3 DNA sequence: TGTGCCAGCTTAAAGACATATGGCTACACCTTC.

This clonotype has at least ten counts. The CDR3 sequence: CASSPIRGDRSYGYTF. The CDR3 DNA is TGTGCCAGCAGCCCAATAAGAGGGGACAGGTCTTATGGCTACACCTTC. The chain is built from TRBV14 and TRBJ1-2, with TRBD1 matching over 8 bases. Looked up from germline, CDR1 is SGHDN and CDR2 is FVKESK. V lost 4 bases to trimming and J lost 5 bases; unmatched junction nucleotides: 12. This CDR3 is 16 amino acids long.